One and the same sample provided the 23 T cell receptor beta chains below, sequenced in a study of cytomegalovirus exposure and HLA in healthy donors. PCR employed 60 Vbeta and 13 Jbeta primers. This table comes from immunoSEQ multiplex PCR, and its TCRdb copy is limited to in-frame clones, with some not included. The repertoire has 140,000 to 150,000 clones, roughly 62% of them found once; the top ten carry approximately 1.8%. Sequenced sample: PBMCs. The receptors derive from a male donor in good health and CMV-seronegative.

This sequence joins TRBV5-1 and TRBJ2-5; TRBD1 matches 12 bases. Germline assignment: CDR1 SGHRS and CDR2 YFSETQ. The CDR3 is 18 residues long. The junction had 15 bases not matched to a gene; V was cut back by 4 bases and J by 5 bases. The CDR3 DNA reads as TGCGCCAGCAGCCCCTCCGAGGGACAGGGGGCTTTGGGGGAGACCCAGTACTTC. Translated: CASSPSEGQGALGETQYF. Based on the CDR3 plus reference TRBV5-1 and TRBJ2-5, the full variable domain is KAGVTQTPRYLIKTRGQQVTLSCSPISGHRSVSWYQQTPGQGLQFLFEYFSETQRNKGNFPGRFSGRQFSNSRSEMNVSTLELGDSALYLCASSPSEGQGALGETQYFGPGTRLLVL.

This chain joins TRBV6-5 and TRBJ1-3; no definite D call. There are 15 residues in the CDR3. Germline V gene data show CDR1 as MNHEY and CDR2 as SVGAGI. V dropped 2 bases and J dropped 8 bases, with 16 bases sitting between them. CDR3 residues: CASSYRAGISDTIYF. The CDR3 DNA reads as TGTGCCAGCAGTTACCGAGCGGGGATTTCGGACACCATATATTTT.

V usage is TRBV7-9 and J usage is TRBJ1-1; 10 nucleotides agree with TRBD1. Germline V gives CDR1 SEHNR, CDR2 FQNEAQ (reference sequence). With V trimmed by 2 bases and J by 5 bases, 5 bases remained unmatched. The CDR3 extends over 15 amino acids. CDR3 residues: CASSLLMGQGTEAFF. CDR3 DNA sequence: TGTGCCAGCAGCTTATTAATGGGACAGGGGACTGAAGCTTTCTTT.

The rearrangement joins TRBV9 to TRBJ2-5; the match to TRBD2 covers 10 bases. V trimming: 3 bases; J trimming: 5 bases; junction bases outside the gene matches: 10. The germline V gene encodes CDR1 SGDLS and CDR2 YYNGEE. The CDR3 is 16 residues long. CDR3 nucleotide sequence: TGTGCCAGCAGCGCTTCTAGCGGGGGTAATTTCGAGACCCAGTACTTC. It specifies CASSASSGGNFETQYF. Complete variable domain (other parts from reference TRBV9 and TRBJ2-5): DSGVTQTPKHLITATGQRVTLRCSPRSGDLSVYWYQQSLDQGLQFLIQYYNGEERAKGNILERFSAQQFPDLHSELNLSSLELGDSALYFCASSASSGGNFETQYFGPGTRLLVL.

This chain connects TRBV5-8 to TRBJ1-6; 8 nucleotides match TRBD1. CDR3 length: 14 amino acids. Germline CDR1 reads SGHTS; CDR2 reads YDEGEE. Unmatched junction bases numbered 7, after V lost 5 bases and J lost 9 bases. The CDR3 DNA sequence: TGTGCCAGCAGTTACGGGACAGGAACTTCACCCCTCCACTTT. It specifies CASSYGTGTSPLHF.

The gene calls are TRBV5-1 and TRBJ2-5; 10 bases agree with TRBD2. The J call may be faulty, since TRBJ2-7 better matches the DNA end. Germline CDR1 and CDR2: SGHRS and YFSETQ. The CDR3 runs 15 residues. The CDR3 here is CASSSISGGAYEQYF. Written as DNA, the CDR3 is TGCGCCAGCAGCAGCATAAGCGGGGGGGCCTACGAGCAGTACTTC.

This rearrangement joins TRBV29-1 to TRBJ2-7; D gene uncertain. CDR1 and CDR2 from the germline V gene are SQVTM and ANQGSEA. The CDR3 is 16 amino acids. V was pared by 3 bases and J by 0 bases, with 18 bases between. The CDR3 DNA sequence: TGCAGCGTTGAGGTCACCCACAGTCCCCTCTCCTACGAGCAGTACTTC. Protein: CSVEVTHSPLSYEQYF.

The chain is built from TRBV4-3 and TRBJ2-7; 7 bases are a match to TRBD1. Germline CDR1 and CDR2: LGHNA and YSLEER. This CDR3 has 14 residues. The trim removed 1 base at V and 3 bases at J, leaving 3 bases unmatched. The CDR3 nucleotides read TGCGCCAGCAGCCAAGGACAGGGAATCTACGAGCAGTACTTC. It yields the protein CASSQGQGIYEQYF.

The chain recombines TRBV7-9 with TRBJ2-5; 7 nucleotides match TRBD2. This CDR3 comprises 16 residues. Germline V lookup: CDR1 SEHNR, CDR2 FQNEAQ (reference sequence). J lost 1 base, V lost 1 base, and 6 bases had no gene match. The CDR3 spells CASSLGLAVLQETQYF. The CDR3 DNA reads TGTGCCAGCAGCTTAGGGCTAGCGGTACTCCAAGAGACCCAGTACTTC.

This rearrangement joins TRBV6-5 to TRBJ2-2, with no clear D. Looked up from germline, CDR1 is MNHEY and CDR2 is SVGAGI. CDR3 length equals 13 residues. V was shortened by 1 base and J by 6 bases, with 6 bases between the two germline ends. CDR3 protein: CASSYFTAGELFF. As DNA, the CDR3 is TGTGCCAGCAGTTACTTTACGGCCGGGGAGCTGTTTTTT.

The J gene is TRBJ2-7, the V gene TRBV6-5, with 9 bases identical to TRBD1. This CDR3 contains 16 residues. CDR1 is MNHEY and CDR2 is SVGAGI in the germline V gene. After removal of 0 bases from V and 4 bases from J, the junction contained 7 bases not matched to a gene. The CDR3 DNA is TGTGCCAGCAGTTACTCTGGGGGACAGGGATTGTACGAGCAGTACTTC. Translated, it gives CASSYSGGQGLYEQYF.

This clone was counted a single time. The chain recombines TRBV2 with TRBJ1-6; 7 bases are a match to TRBD1. This CDR3 is built from 16 residues. Germline V lookup: CDR1 SNHLY, CDR2 FYNNEI. V shed 7 bases, J shed 9 bases, and the junction held 15 bases outside the gene matches. In nucleotides, the CDR3 is TGTGCCAGCAAGAGAGGAGGGACAGAAATGAGTTCACCCCTCCACTTT. Protein sequence: CASKRGGTEMSSPLHF.

CDR3 sequence (DNA): TGTGCCAGCACCCTCGTGAGGAATTCCTACGAGCAGTACTTC. Amino acid sequence: CASTLVRNSYEQYF. The chain carries TRBV28 and TRBJ2-7, with D unclear. Per the germline V gene, CDR1 is MDHEN and CDR2 is SYDVKM. The CDR3 covers 14 residues. The V end was cut by 7 bases, the J end by 1 base, with 14 bases between.

The chain combines TRBV4-3 with TRBJ2-1; D is unresolved. The CDR3 is made up of 14 amino acids. Trimming stripped 0 bases from V and 0 bases from J, with 3 bases between. CDR1 is LGHNA and CDR2 is YSLEER in the germline V gene. CDR3 protein: CASSQDGSYNEQFF. For the CDR3, the DNA is TGCGCCAGCAGCCAAGACGGCTCCTACAATGAGCAGTTCTTC.

The rearrangement uses TRBV4-1 and TRBJ2-7; D gene uncertain. This CDR3 comprises 13 residues. Per germline, CDR1 MGHRA and CDR2 YSYEKL. Trimming pared 2 bases from V and 3 bases from J, leaving 8 bases between. The CDR3 region is CASSQSPSYEQYF. Written as DNA, the CDR3 is TGCGCCAGCAGCCAATCCCCCAGCTACGAGCAGTACTTC.

This chain links TRBV11-2 with TRBJ2-1, with 7 bases that match TRBD1. Germline V gene lookup returns CDR1 SGHAT and CDR2 FQNNGV. J was trimmed by 4 bases and V by 5 bases; bases with no gene match: 5. The CDR3 totals 14 residues. This chain's CDR3 is CASSAGQEYNEQFF. CDR3 sequence (DNA): TGTGCCAGCAGCGCAGGACAGGAATACAATGAGCAGTTCTTC.

The chain is built from TRBV5-1 and TRBJ2-6, with a tentative D call TRBD1 (5 bases). V gave up 0 bases and J gave up 3 bases, with 10 bases separating them. CDR1 is SGHRS and CDR2 is YFSETQ in the germline V gene. The CDR3 totals 16 residues. The CDR3 DNA sequence: TGCGCCAGCAGCTTGGAACGACAGATTGGGGCCAACGTCCTGACTTTC. Residues: CASSLERQIGANVLTF.

This clone occurred a few times. The chain joins TRBV6-5 to TRBJ1-1; 8 bases agree with TRBD1. The J segment lost 11 bases and the V segment lost 6 bases, leaving 8 bases of the junction unmatched. Germline values: CDR1 MNHEY, CDR2 SVGAGI. CDR3 length: 12 residues. The CDR3 nucleotides are TGTGCCAGCAGCCCCTTCAGGGGGCGCGCTTTCTTT. It yields the protein CASSPFRGRAFF.

The chain has TRBV5-6 and TRBJ2-3, with D perhaps matching TRBD2 (6 bases). The CDR3 loop spans 18 amino acids. Between the trimmed V and J ends, which lost 2 bases and 6 bases, there was a span of 25 bases. CDR1 and CDR2 (germline): SGHDT, YYEEEE. The CDR3 coding sequence is TGTGCCAGCAGCTTTTTTCCCAAGTTCGCTCAACGGGGGGATACGCAGTATTTT. It translates to CASSFFPKFAQRGDTQYF. The variable domain in full, with the rest retrieved from reference TRBV5-6 and TRBJ2-3, is DAGVTQSPTHLIKTRGQQVTLRCSPKSGHDTVSWYQQALGQGPQFIFQYYEEEERQRGNFPDRFSGHQFPNYSSELNVNALLLGDSALYLCASSFFPKFAQRGDTQYFGPGTRLTVL.

The chain uses TRBV30 and TRBJ1-5, with a possible D match to TRBD1 (5 bases). Germline assignment: CDR1 GTSNPN and CDR2 SVGIG (reference sequence). V dropped 2 bases and J dropped 3 bases, with 14 bases sitting between them. The CDR3 spans 15 residues. DNA for the CDR3: TGTGCCTGGAGTTCCGGACAATCATACAATCAGCCCCAGCATTTT. Translating it yields CAWSSGQSYNQPQHF.

The rearrangement joins TRBV7-8 to TRBJ1-2, with D unresolved. Per the germline V gene, CDR1 is SGHVS and CDR2 is FQNEAQ. There are 13 residues in the CDR3. The ends were cut back, 1 base at V and 2 bases at J, with 5 bases in the middle. CDR3 in DNA: TGTGCCAGCAGCTTAGAACGGAACTATGGCTACACCTTC. Protein sequence: CASSLERNYGYTF. Full variable domain (rest looked up from reference TRBV7-8 and TRBJ1-2): GAGVSQSPRYKVAKRGQDVALRCDPISGHVSLFWYQQALGQGPEFLTYFQNEAQLDKSGLPSDRFFAERPEGSVSTLKIQRTQQEDSAVYLCASSLERNYGYTFGSGTRLTVV.

There are a few counts of this clone. The CDR3 DNA follows: TGTGCCAGCAGCAGGGACACGGGGTCTTCCTACGAGCAGTACTTC. Translated: CASSRDTGSSYEQYF. The V call is TRBV6-1, the J call TRBJ2-7; TRBD1 might be the D (6 bases). Germline CDR1 reads MNHNS; CDR2 reads SASEGT. This CDR3 is built from 15 residues. V shed 6 bases and J shed 1 base, with 16 bases lying between them.

This chain joins TRBV5-5 and TRBJ2-6; 12 nucleotides agree with TRBD1. The CDR3 covers 17 residues. CDR1 is SGHKS and CDR2 is YYEKEE in the germline V gene (reference sequence). With V trimmed by 6 bases and J by 5 bases, 9 bases remained unmatched. The CDR3 DNA is TGTGCCAGCATGAGGGGGACAGGGGGCGCGTGGGCCAACGTCCTGACTTTC. Translating gives CASMRGTGGAWANVLTF.